The rows below give T cell receptor beta chains drawn from one sample of a study of T cell responses to AZD1222 COVID-19 vaccine. Method: immunoSEQ multiplex PCR; TCRdb's copy keeps in-frame clones and lacks some. Among around 140,000 clones listed, about 89% were seen once. The input for sequencing was peripheral blood, taken on day 0 of AZD1222 vaccination. The receptor source for this set is an adult in good health. Each CDR3 is given with its conserved first and last residue. D genes are given only for firm matches. For some rows the clone size is stated as once, few or many, or as a class when expanded; others skip it.

clone_size j_call d_call v_call cdr3_length cdr3_nt cdr3_aa
- TRBJ1-5 - TRBV19 13 TGTGCCAGTAGTATCCCGTTCAATCAGCCCCAGCATTTT CASSIPFNQPQHF
- TRBJ1-2 - TRBV7-9 15 TGTGCCAGCAGCTTATTTGATTACAGGGAAGGTGGCTACACCTTC CASSLFDYREGGYTF
few TRBJ1-4 - TRBV11-2 14 TGTGCCAGCAGCCGCGGGACGGAGAATGAAAAACTGTTTTTT CASSRGTENEKLFF
- TRBJ2-7 - TRBV7-9 10 TGTGCCAGCAGCTTTAACGAGCAGTACTTC CASSFNEQYF
- TRBJ1-1 - TRBV3-1/TRBV3-2 16 TGTGCCAGCAGCCAAGTGCAGGGAAGGCTGGACACTGAAGCTTTCTTT CASSQVQGRLDTEAFF
- TRBJ2-7 TRBD2 TRBV19 14 TGTGCCACCAAGACGGGGGGGATCTCCTACGAGCAGTACTTC CATKTGGISYEQYF
- TRBJ1-5 - TRBV6-6 16 TGTGCCAGCATCCTAACGGGACAAAATAGCAATCAGCCCCAGCATTTT CASILTGQNSNQPQHF
- TRBJ2-2 - TRBV4-3 16 TGCGCCAGCAGCCAAGCGGCAGGGTTGGATGCCGGGGAGCTGTTTTTT CASSQAAGLDAGELFF
- TRBJ2-3 TRBD1 TRBV30 15 TGTGCCTGGAGAGATTACAGGGGGCACACAGATACGCAGTATTTT CAWRDYRGHTDTQYF
- TRBJ2-3 - TRBV5-1 14 TGCGCCAGCAGCTTGGTACAAGAAAAGGATACGCAGTATTTT CASSLVQEKDTQYF